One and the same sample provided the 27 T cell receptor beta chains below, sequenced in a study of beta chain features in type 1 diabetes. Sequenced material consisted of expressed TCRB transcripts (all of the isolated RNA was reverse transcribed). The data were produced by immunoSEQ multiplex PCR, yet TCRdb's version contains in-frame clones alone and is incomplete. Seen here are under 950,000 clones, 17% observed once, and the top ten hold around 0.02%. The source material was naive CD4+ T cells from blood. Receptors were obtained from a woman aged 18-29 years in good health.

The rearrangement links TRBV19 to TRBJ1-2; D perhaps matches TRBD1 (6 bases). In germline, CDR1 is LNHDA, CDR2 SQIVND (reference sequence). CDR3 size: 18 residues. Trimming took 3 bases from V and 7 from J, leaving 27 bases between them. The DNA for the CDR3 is TGTGCCAGTAGTATCACGTTTTCGGTTATTACAGGGTCCGGTGGCTACACCTTC. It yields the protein CASSITFSVITGSGGYTF. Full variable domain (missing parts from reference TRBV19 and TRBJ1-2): DGGITQSPKYLFRKEGQNVTLSCEQNLNHDAMYWYRQDPGQGLRLIYYSQIVNDFQKGDIAEGYSVSREKKESFPLTVTSAQKNPTAFYLCASSITFSVITGSGGYTFGSGTRLTVV.

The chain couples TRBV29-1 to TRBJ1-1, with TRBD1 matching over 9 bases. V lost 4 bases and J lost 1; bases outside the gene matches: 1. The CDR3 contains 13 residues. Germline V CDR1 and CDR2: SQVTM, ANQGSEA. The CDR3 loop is CSVGQGGNTEAFF. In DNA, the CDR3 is TGCAGCGTTGGACAGGGGGGGAACACTGAAGCTTTCTTT. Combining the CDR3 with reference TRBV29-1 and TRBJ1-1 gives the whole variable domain SAVISQKPSRDICQRGTSLTIQCQVDSQVTMMFWYRQQPGQSLTLIATANQGSEATYESGFVIDKFPISRPNLTFSTLTVSNMSPEDSSIYLCSVGQGGNTEAFFGQGTRLTVV.

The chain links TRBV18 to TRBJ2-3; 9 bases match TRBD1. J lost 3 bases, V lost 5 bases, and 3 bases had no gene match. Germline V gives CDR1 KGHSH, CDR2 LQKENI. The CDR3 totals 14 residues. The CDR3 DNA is TGTGCCAGCTCAACCGGGACAGGGACAGATACGCAGTATTTT. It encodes CASSTGTGTDTQYF. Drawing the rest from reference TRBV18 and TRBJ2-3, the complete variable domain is NAGVMQNPRHLVRRRGQEARLRCSPMKGHSHVYWYRQLPEEGLKFMVYLQKENIIDESGMPKERFSAEFPKEGPSILRIQQVVRGDSAAYFCASSTGTGTDTQYFGPGTRLTVL.

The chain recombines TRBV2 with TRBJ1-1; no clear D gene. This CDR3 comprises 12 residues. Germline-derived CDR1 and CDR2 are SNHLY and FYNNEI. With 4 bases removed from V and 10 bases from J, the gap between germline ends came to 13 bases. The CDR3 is CASSAIARTAFF. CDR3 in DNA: TGTGCCAGCAGTGCTATAGCTCGGACAGCTTTCTTT.

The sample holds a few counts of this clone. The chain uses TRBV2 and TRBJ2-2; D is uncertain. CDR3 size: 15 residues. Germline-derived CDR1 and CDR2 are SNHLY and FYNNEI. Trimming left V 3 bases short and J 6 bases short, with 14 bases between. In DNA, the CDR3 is TGTGCCAGCAGTGACTATGGGTCTAAGCCCGGGGAGCTGTTTTTT. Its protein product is CASSDYGSKPGELFF.

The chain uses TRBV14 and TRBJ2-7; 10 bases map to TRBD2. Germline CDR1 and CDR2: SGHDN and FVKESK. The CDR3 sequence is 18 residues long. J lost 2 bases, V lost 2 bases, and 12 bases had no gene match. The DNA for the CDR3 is TGTGCCAGCAGCCAATTCCTAGCGGGAGCTTCATTTGCCTACGAGCAGTACTTC. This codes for CASSQFLAGASFAYEQYF. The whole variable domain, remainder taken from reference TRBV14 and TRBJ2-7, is EAGVTQFPSHSVIEKGQTVTLRCDPISGHDNLYWYRRVMGKEIKFLLHFVKESKQDESGMPNNRFLAERTGGTYSTLKVQPAELEDSGVYFCASSQFLAGASFAYEQYFGPGTRLTVT.

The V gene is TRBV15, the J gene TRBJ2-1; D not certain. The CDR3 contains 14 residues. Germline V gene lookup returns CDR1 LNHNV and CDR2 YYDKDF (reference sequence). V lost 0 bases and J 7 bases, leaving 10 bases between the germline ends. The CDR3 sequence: CATSRDLARNEQFF. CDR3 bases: TGTGCCACCAGCAGAGATCTGGCTAGAAATGAGCAGTTCTTC.

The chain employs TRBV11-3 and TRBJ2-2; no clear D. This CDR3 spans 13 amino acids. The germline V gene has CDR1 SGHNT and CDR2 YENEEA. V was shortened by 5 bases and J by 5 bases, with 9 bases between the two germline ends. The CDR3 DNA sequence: TGTGCCAGCAGCCAGGACGTTACCGGGGAGCTGTTTTTT. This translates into CASSQDVTGELFF.

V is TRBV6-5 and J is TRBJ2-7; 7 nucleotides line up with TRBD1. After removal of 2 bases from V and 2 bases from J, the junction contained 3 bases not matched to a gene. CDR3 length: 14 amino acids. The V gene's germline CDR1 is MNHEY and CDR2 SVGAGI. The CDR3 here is CASSYGQGAYEQYF. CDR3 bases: TGTGCCAGCAGTTACGGGCAGGGGGCCTACGAGCAGTACTTC.

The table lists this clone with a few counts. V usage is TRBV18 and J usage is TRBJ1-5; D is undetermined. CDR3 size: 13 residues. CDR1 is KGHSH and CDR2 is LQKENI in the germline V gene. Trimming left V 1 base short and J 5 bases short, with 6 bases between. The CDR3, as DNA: TGTGCCAGCTCACCACTTGGTGATCAGCCCCAGCATTTT. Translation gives CASSPLGDQPQHF.

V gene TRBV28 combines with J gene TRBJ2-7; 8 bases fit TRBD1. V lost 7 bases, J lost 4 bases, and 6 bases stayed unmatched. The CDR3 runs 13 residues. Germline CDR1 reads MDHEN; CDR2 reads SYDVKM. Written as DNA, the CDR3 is TGTGCCAGCAATCTGGGGGACAGGTACGAGCAGTACTTC. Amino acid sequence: CASNLGDRYEQYF.

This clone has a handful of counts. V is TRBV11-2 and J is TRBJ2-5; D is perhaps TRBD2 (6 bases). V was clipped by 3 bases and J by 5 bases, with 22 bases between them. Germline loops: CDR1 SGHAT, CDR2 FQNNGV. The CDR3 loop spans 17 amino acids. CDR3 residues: CASSFLYGSTPRETQYF. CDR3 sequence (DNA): TGTGCCAGCAGCTTTCTATACGGGAGCACTCCCCGGGAGACCCAGTACTTC.

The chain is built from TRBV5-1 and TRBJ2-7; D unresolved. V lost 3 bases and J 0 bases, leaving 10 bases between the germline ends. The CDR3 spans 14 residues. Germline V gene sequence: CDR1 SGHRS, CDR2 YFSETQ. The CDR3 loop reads CASSSMLSSYEQYF. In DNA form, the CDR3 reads TGCGCCAGCAGCTCCATGTTAAGCTCCTACGAGCAGTACTTC.

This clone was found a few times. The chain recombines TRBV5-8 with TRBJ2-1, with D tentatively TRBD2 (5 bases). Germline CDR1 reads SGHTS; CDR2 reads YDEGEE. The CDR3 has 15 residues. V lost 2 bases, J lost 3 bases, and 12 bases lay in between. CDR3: CASSFEVSGYNEQFF. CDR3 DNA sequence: TGTGCCAGCAGCTTTGAGGTGAGCGGCTACAATGAGCAGTTCTTC. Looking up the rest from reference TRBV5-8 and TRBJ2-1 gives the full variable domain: EAGVTQSPTHLIKTRGQQATLRCSPISGHTSVYWYQQALGLGLQFLLWYDEGEERNRGNFPPRFSGRQFPNYSSELNVNALELEDSALYLCASSFEVSGYNEQFFGPGTRLTVL.

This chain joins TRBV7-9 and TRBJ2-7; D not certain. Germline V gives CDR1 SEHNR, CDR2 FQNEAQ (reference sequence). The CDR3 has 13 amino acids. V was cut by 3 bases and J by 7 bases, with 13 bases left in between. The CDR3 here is CASSFWPSGEQYF. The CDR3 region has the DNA TGTGCCAGCAGCTTCTGGCCCTCGGGTGAGCAGTACTTC.

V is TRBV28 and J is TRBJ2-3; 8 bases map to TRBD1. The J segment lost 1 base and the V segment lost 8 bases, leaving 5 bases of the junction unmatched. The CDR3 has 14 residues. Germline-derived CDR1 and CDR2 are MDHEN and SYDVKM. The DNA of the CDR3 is TGTGCCAGCGGCGACAGGGGACGCACAGATACGCAGTATTTT. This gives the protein CASGDRGRTDTQYF. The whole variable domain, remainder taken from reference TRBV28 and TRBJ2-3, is DVKVTQSSRYLVKRTGEKVFLECVQDMDHENMFWYRQDPGLGLRLIYFSYDVKMKEKGDIPEGYSVSREKKERFSLILESASTNQTSMYLCASGDRGRTDTQYFGPGTRLTVL.

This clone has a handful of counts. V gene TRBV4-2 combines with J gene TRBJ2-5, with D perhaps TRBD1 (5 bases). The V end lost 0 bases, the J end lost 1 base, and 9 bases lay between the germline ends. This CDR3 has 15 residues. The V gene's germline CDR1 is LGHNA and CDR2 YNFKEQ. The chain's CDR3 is CASSQDGTGQETQYF. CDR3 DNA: TGTGCCAGCAGCCAAGATGGCACAGGCCAAGAGACCCAGTACTTC.

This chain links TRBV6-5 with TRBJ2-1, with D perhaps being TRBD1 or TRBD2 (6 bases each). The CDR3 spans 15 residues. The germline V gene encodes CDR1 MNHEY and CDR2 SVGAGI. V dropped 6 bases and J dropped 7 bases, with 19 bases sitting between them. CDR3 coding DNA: TGTGCCAGCAGACAGGGTGCAGCGGGTAAAAATGAGCAGTTCTTC. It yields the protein CASRQGAAGKNEQFF.

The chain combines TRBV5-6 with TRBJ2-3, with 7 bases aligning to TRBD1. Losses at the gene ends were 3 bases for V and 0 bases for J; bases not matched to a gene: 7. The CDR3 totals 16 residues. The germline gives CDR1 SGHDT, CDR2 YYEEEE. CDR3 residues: CASSWTGVHSTDTQYF. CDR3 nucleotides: TGTGCCAGCAGCTGGACAGGCGTACATAGCACAGATACGCAGTATTTT. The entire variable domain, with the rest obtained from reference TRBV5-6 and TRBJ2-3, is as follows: DAGVTQSPTHLIKTRGQQVTLRCSPKSGHDTVSWYQQALGQGPQFIFQYYEEEERQRGNFPDRFSGHQFPNYSSELNVNALLLGDSALYLCASSWTGVHSTDTQYFGPGTRLTVL.

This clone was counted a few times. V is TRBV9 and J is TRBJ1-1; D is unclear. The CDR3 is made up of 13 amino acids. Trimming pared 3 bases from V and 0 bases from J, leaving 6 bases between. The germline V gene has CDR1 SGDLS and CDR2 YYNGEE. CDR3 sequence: CASSASLNTEAFF. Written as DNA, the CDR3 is TGTGCCAGCAGCGCCTCCCTGAACACTGAAGCTTTCTTT.

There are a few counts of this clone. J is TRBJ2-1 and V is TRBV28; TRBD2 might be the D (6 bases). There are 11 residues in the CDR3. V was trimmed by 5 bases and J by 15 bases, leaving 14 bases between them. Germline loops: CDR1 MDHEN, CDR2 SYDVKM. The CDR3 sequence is CASSGGIRTFF. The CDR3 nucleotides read TGTGCCAGCAGTGGAGGGATCAGAACGTTCTTC.

Here the CDR3 reads CASSTGGSNQPQHF. DNA of the CDR3: TGTGCCAGCAGCACCGGGGGTAGCAATCAGCCCCAGCATTTT. The chain employs TRBV28 and TRBJ1-5; D is possibly TRBD1 (5 bases). Trimming took 6 bases from V and 0 from J, leaving 9 bases between them. Germline CDR1 and CDR2: MDHEN and SYDVKM. The CDR3 is made up of 14 amino acids.

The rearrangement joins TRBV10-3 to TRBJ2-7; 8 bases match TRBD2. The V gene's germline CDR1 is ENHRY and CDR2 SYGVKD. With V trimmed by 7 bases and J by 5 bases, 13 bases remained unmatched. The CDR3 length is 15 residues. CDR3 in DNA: TGTGCCATCAAAGTTGACCCGGGACTAGGGCACGAGCAGTACTTC. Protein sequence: CAIKVDPGLGHEQYF.

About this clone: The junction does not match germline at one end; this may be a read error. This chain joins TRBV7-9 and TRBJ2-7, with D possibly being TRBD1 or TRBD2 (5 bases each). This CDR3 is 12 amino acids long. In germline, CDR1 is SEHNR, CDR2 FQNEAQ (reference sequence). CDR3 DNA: TGTGCCAGCAGCTTACTGGGGACCGGTGTTTCCTTC. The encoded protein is CASSLLGTGVSF.

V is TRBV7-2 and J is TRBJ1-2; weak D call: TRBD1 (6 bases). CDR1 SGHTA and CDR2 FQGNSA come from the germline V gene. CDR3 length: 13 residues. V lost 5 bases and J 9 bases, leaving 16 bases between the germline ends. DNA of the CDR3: TGTGCCAGCAGCCCTGAAGGGGGGGGTAGCTACACCTTC. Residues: CASSPEGGGSYTF. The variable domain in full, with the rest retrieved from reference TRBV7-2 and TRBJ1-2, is GAGVSQSPSNKVTEKGKDVELRCDPISGHTALYWYRQSLGQGLEFLIYFQGNSAPDKSGLPSDRFSAERTGGSVSTLTIQRTQQEDSAVYLCASSPEGGGSYTFGSGTRLTVV.

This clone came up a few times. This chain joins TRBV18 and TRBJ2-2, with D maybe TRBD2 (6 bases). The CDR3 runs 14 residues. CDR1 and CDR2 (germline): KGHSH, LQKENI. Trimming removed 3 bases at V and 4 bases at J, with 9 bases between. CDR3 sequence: CASSPGTSTGELFF. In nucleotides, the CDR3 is TGTGCCAGCTCACCTGGGACTTCCACCGGGGAGCTGTTTTTT.

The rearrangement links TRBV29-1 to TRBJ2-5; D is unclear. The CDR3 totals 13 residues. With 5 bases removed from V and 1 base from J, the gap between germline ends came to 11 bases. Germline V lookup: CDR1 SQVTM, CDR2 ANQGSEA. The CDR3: CSVLFTAQETQYF. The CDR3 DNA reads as TGCAGCGTTTTGTTTACGGCCCAAGAGACCCAGTACTTC.